This TCR beta chain was sequenced during a study of lymphopenia after photon versus proton radiotherapy. On this clone: Its specificity is unknown.

Study results and limitations: Oligoclonal CD8+ Temra expansion after nadir drove photon patients' diversity drop. Relative stability marked proton patients; photon patients lost diversity and naive cells.

The CDR3 contains 15 residues. Sequencing used immunoSEQ multiplex PCR; TCRdb keeps in-frame clones, though not all of them. The sample includes 7,400 or so clones, about nine tenths of them seen just once. The specimen was peripheral blood, collected from a patient treated with photon-based radiotherapy. The sequence was obtained from an older woman with pancreatic cancer. The chain employs TRBV21-1 and TRBJ2-3. TRBV21-1 is termed a pseudogene. The CDR3 bases are TGTGCCAGCAGCAAAGCGGCAGGAGGCACAGATACGCAGTATTTT. Translation: CASSKAAGGTDTQYF.